Each of the 2 T cell receptor beta chains below was sequenced from the same sample in a study of T cells in Graves' hyperthyroidism and ophthalmopathy. RNA transcripts gave rise to amplified TCR beta CDR3 regions. Using the HTBI primer set, a first-round RT-PCR was run on the TCR CDR3. TCRdb re-derived calls from the multiplex PCR reads in MiXCR, one entry per CDR3 protein. The sample holds 500,000 to 750,000 distinct CDR3 sequences, 11% to 15% seen once. The sample was blood. The receptors were gathered from a woman aged 18-29 years with Graves' ophthalmopathy.

Many counts were recorded for this clonotype. The V gene is TRBV6-2 or TRBV6-3, the J gene TRBJ2-7, with D unresolved. Germline V CDR1 and CDR2: MNHEY, SVGEGT. Trimming took off 8 bases at V and 0 bases at J, with 14 bases between the two ends. The CDR3 is 14 residues long. In DNA form, the CDR3 reads TGTGCCAGCGAGTTCGGTCATCACTCCTACGAGCAGTACTTC. It translates to CASEFGHHSYEQYF.

The CDR3 reads CASSLDTGEEKLFF. The CDR3 DNA follows: TGCGCCAGCAGCTTGGACACGGGGGAGGAAAAACTGTTTTTT. This chain connects TRBV5-1 to TRBJ1-4, with a weak D call TRBD1 (5 bases). This CDR3 is 14 amino acids long. Germline CDR1 and CDR2: SGHRS and YFSETQ. Between the trimmed V and J ends, which lost 0 bases and 8 bases, there was a span of 11 bases.